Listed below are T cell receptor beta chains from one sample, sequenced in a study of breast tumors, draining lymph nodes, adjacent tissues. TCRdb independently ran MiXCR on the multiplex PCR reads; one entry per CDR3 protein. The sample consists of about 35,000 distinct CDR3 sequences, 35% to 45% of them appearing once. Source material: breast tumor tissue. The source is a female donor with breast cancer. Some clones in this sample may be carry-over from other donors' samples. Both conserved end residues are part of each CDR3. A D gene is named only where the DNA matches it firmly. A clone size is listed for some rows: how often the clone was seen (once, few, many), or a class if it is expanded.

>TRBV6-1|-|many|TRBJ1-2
TGTGCCAGCAGTGAAGAGTGGGGATATGGCTACACCTTC
CASSEEWGYGYTF
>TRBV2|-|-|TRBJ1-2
TGTGCCAGCAACCATCCCTGGGATCGGACGACCTTCGGCTATGGCTACACCTTC
CASNHPWDRTTFGYGYTF
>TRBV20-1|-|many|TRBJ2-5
TGCAGTGCTAGGATAGAGACCCAGTACTTC
CSARIETQYF
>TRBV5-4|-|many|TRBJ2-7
TGTGCCAGCAGCTTGGTTGACAGTCTCGAGCAGTACTTC
CASSLVDSLEQYF
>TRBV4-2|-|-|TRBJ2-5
TGTGCCAGCAGCCAAGATCTCCAAGAGACCCAGTACTTC
CASSQDLQETQYF
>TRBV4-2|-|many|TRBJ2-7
TGTGCCAGCAGCCAAGAGTCGGGGCACGCCTACGAGCAGTACTTC
CASSQESGHAYEQYF
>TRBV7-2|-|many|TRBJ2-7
TGTGCCAGCAGCTTATTCTACGAGCAGTACTTC
CASSLFYEQYF
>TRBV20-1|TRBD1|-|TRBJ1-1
TGCAGTGCTAGAGGGCTCGGACAGGGGTTGAACACTGAAGCTTTCTTT
CSARGLGQGLNTEAFF
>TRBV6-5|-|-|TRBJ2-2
TGTGCCAGCAGTTACTCGAGGTTGGGGGCCGGGGAGCTGTTTTTT
CASSYSRLGAGELFF
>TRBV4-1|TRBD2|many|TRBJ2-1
TGCGCCAGCAGAACGGCGGGAGTTCCCGGAGGTGAGCAGTTCTTC
CASRTAGVPGGEQFF
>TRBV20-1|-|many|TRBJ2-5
TGCAGTGCTAGCCAGGACGCATCCCAAGAGACCCAGTACTTC
CSASQDASQETQYF
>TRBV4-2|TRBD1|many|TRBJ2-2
TGTGCCAGCAGCGACAGGGCGATCGGGGAGCTGTTTTTT
CASSDRAIGELFF
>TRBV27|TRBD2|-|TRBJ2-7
TGTGCCAGCAGTTTGCGGGAGGGCTGGGAGCAGTACTTC
CASSLREGWEQYF
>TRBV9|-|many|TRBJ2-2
TGTGCCAGCAGCGTAGAGGGCTACACCGGGGAGCTGTTTTTT
CASSVEGYTGELFF
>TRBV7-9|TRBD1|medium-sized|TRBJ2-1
TGTGCCAGCAGCTCAAGGGACAGGGGGCACGATGAGCAGTTCTTC
CASSSRDRGHDEQFF
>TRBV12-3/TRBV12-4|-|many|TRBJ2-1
TGTGCCAGCAGTTTAGGAGAGACAGCGAGTGAGCAGTTCTTC
CASSLGETASEQFF
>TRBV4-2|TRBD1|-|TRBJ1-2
TGTGCCAGCAGCCAGACAGGGACCGACTTTAACTATGGCTACACCTTC
CASSQTGTDFNYGYTF
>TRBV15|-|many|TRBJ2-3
TGTGCCACCAGCAGAGATGGGGGGTCTATAGATACGCAGTATTTT
CATSRDGGSIDTQYF
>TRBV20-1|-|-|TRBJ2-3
TGCAGTGCTAGAGATTTTCGGGGAGCGGTAGATACGCAGTATTTT
CSARDFRGAVDTQYF
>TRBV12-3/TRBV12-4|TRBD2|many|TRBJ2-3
TGTGCCAGCAGTTTAATTCAGGGAGGGGCAGATACGCAGTATTTT
CASSLIQGGADTQYF
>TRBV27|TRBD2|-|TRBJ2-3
TGTGCCAGCAGTTCTAGCGGGACTGCCTCAGATACGCAGTATTTT
CASSSSGTASDTQYF
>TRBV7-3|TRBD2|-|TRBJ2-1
TGTGCCAGCAGCTTACAGCGGGGCTCCTACAATGAGCAGTTCTTC
CASSLQRGSYNEQFF
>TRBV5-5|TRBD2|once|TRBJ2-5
TGTGCCGGCAGCTTTTCCGGGACTAGGGTCGGAGAGACCCAGTACTTC
CAGSFSGTRVGETQYF
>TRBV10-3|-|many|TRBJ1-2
TGTGCCATCACACGGGACACCAGAGATGGCTACACCTTC
CAITRDTRDGYTF
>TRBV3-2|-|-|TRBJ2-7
TGTGCCAGCAGGCCCGTGGTTGGCGGGAGGTCCCACGAGCAGTACTTC
CASRPVVGGRSHEQYF
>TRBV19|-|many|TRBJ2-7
TGTGCCAGTAGTATGGGGCGGGGACCCTACGAGCAGTACTTC
CASSMGRGPYEQYF
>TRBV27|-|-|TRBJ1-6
TGTGCCAGCAGCTTATCGATCAGGGGTAATAATTCACCCCTCCACTTT
CASSLSIRGNNSPLHF
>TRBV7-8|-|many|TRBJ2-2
TGTGCCAGCAGCCTGATTGAGACCGGGGAGCTGTTTTTT
CASSLIETGELFF
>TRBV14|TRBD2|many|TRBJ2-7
TGTGCCAGCAGCCAAGGTAGACGCGGGAGGGCCAATAGTCCCTACGAGCAGTACTTC
CASSQGRRGRANSPYEQYF
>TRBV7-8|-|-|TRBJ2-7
TGTGCCAGCACCAGAGTGGGGGAGCAGTACTTC
CASTRVGEQYF
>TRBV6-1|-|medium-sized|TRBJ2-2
TGTGCCAGCAGTCTTGAACGCGGGGAGCTGTTTTTT
CASSLERGELFF
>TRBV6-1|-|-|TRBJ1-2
TGTGCCAGCAGTGAAGCGGGGTGGCAGGGGAACTATGGCTACACCTTC
CASSEAGWQGNYGYTF
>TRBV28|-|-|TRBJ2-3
TGTGCCAGCAGTCGAGGGGACATCCAGGCAGATACGCAGTATTTT
CASSRGDIQADTQYF
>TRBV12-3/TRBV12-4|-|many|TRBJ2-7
TGTGCCAGCAGTTCCCCCTACCCCCTTAATACCCGGTCCGAGCAGTACTTC
CASSSPYPLNTRSEQYF
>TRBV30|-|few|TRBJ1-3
TGTGCCTGGAGTGTACTTCTATGGGGGGACACCATATATTTT
CAWSVLLWGDTIYF
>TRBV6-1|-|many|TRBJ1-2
TGTGCCAGCAGTGAGCTGGGGAGCAGGGACTACACCTTC
CASSELGSRDYTF
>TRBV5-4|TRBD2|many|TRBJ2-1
TGTGCCAGCAGCTTGCCGGGGGCTAGCGGGAGACATGAGCAGTTCTTC
CASSLPGASGRHEQFF
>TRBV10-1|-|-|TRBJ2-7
TGCGCCAGCAGTGAGTCGTCTAGCGACTCCTACGAGCAGTACTTC
CASSESSSDSYEQYF
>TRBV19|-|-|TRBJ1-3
TGTGCCAGCGTTCCACCGGGGTCGGGAAACACCATATATTTT
CASVPPGSGNTIYF
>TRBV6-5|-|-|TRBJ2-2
TGTGCCAGCAGAATTAGCGGAAATTCCCCCCCCGGGGAGCTGTTTTTT
CASRISGNSPPGELFF
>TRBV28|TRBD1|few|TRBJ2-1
TGTGCCACACACAGGGGGCTGAATGAGCAGTTCTTC
CATHRGLNEQFF
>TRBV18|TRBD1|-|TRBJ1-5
TGTGCCAGCAGCCAAGATCGGGGACAGCAACAGTCCCAGCATTTT
CASSQDRGQQQSQHF